One and the same sample provided the 21 T cell receptor beta chains below, sequenced in a study of cytomegalovirus exposure and HLA in healthy donors. The PCR used 60 Vbeta and 13 Jbeta primers. Assay used: immunoSEQ multiplex PCR; TCRdb lists only in-frame clones, some missing. This sample carries 160,000 or so clones, more than 65% of them seen once, and the ten largest clones take roughly 1.2%. Sequencing was performed on PBMCs. These receptors all stem from a woman between 45 and 65 years old in good health and CMV-seronegative.

V usage is TRBV7-9 and J usage is TRBJ2-2; the D gene is possibly TRBD1 (6 bases). Germline values: CDR1 SEHNR, CDR2 FQNEAQ (reference sequence). This CDR3 is built from 19 residues. Trimming stripped 5 bases from V and 1 base from J, with 23 bases between. The CDR3, as DNA: TGTGCCAGCAGCCTCTACGATTATCCGGGGACAAGGAACACCGGGGAGCTGTTTTTT. Protein product: CASSLYDYPGTRNTGELFF.

This sequence joins TRBV6-5 and TRBJ2-1; the match to TRBD1 covers 8 bases. J gave up 0 bases and V 3 bases, and 1 base lay outside the gene matches. The CDR3 extends over 15 amino acids. Germline V gives CDR1 MNHEY, CDR2 SVGAGI. The CDR3 loop reads CASSYTGGSYNEQFF. The CDR3 DNA reads TGTGCCAGCAGTTATACAGGGGGCTCCTACAATGAGCAGTTCTTC.

This clone was seen more than once but under ten times. The chain combines TRBV5-6 with TRBJ2-1, with a weak D call TRBD2 (5 bases). Germline loops: CDR1 SGHDT, CDR2 YYEEEE. Trimming stripped 3 bases from V and 12 bases from J, with 16 bases between. This CDR3 has 13 residues. CDR3 amino acids: CASSSYLSGMQFF. For the CDR3, the DNA is TGTGCCAGCAGCTCCTACCTGTCGGGAATGCAGTTCTTC. Full variable domain (rest looked up from reference TRBV5-6 and TRBJ2-1): DAGVTQSPTHLIKTRGQQVTLRCSPKSGHDTVSWYQQALGQGPQFIFQYYEEEERQRGNFPDRFSGHQFPNYSSELNVNALLLGDSALYLCASSSYLSGMQFFGPGTRLTVL.

The J gene is TRBJ2-1, the V gene TRBV28; D gene ambiguous. V dropped 3 bases and J dropped 9 bases, with 6 bases sitting between them. Per the germline V gene, CDR1 is MDHEN and CDR2 is SYDVKM. This CDR3 is built from 11 residues. CDR3 coding DNA: TGTGCCAGCAGTTTGAAGAGTGAGCAGTTCTTC. It encodes CASSLKSEQFF.

V gene TRBV7-9 combines with J gene TRBJ2-5; D is ambiguous. Germline V lookup: CDR1 SEHNR, CDR2 FQNEAQ (reference sequence). The CDR3 runs to 13 residues. Between the trimmed V and J ends, which lost 7 bases and 5 bases, there was a span of 14 bases. The CDR3, as DNA: TGTGCCAGCATCGCGGTCGGTGGGGAGACCCAGTACTTC. Translated, it gives CASIAVGGETQYF.

The chain combines TRBV9 with TRBJ1-2; maybe TRBD1 (6 bases). The V end was cut by 1 base, the J end by 4 bases, with 14 bases between. This CDR3 is built from 15 residues. CDR1 is SGDLS, CDR2 YYNGEE, per germline. The CDR3 nucleotides are TGTGCCAGCAGCGTAATGGGAACAGGGTCCTATGGCTACACCTTC. Its protein is CASSVMGTGSYGYTF.

This chain uses TRBV7-2 with TRBJ1-2, with TRBD1 as a possible D gene (6 bases). Germline CDR1 reads SGHTA; CDR2 reads FQGNSA. The CDR3 loop spans 15 amino acids. V was cut by 1 base and J by 4 bases, with 13 bases left in between. Here the CDR3 reads CASSLVPRTVYGYTF. The CDR3 nucleotides are TGTGCCAGCAGCTTAGTTCCCCGGACAGTCTATGGCTACACCTTC.

The chain recombines TRBV2 with TRBJ1-1, with 8 nucleotides matching TRBD1. V was clipped by 6 bases and J by 5 bases; unmatched bases: 8. The CDR3 extends over 14 amino acids. The V gene's germline CDR1 is SNHLY and CDR2 FYNNEI. CDR3 sequence reads: CASRAQGAGTEAFF. The CDR3 DNA reads as TGTGCCAGCAGAGCTCAGGGGGCTGGGACTGAAGCTTTCTTT.

The chain links TRBV28 to TRBJ1-5; 10 bases line up with TRBD1. With V trimmed by 8 bases and J by 6 bases, 7 bases remained unmatched. There are 14 residues in the CDR3. Germline-derived CDR1 and CDR2 are MDHEN and SYDVKM. The CDR3 loop is CASDDRGQSQPQHF. Written as DNA, the CDR3 is TGTGCCAGCGACGACAGGGGGCAGAGTCAGCCCCAGCATTTT. Complete variable domain (other parts from reference TRBV28 and TRBJ1-5): DVKVTQSSRYLVKRTGEKVFLECVQDMDHENMFWYRQDPGLGLRLIYFSYDVKMKEKGDIPEGYSVSREKKERFSLILESASTNQTSMYLCASDDRGQSQPQHFGDGTRLSIL.

A note on this clone: Other DNA sequences in the same sample also yield this CDR3. V and J are TRBV6-1 and TRBJ1-1, with D possibly TRBD1 on 6 matching bases. The germline gives CDR1 MNHNS, CDR2 SASEGT. The CDR3 consists of 13 residues. The V end lost 7 bases, the J end lost 4 bases, and 13 bases lay between the germline ends. CDR3 region: CASTGGAGTEAFF. CDR3 sequence (DNA): TGTGCCAGCACCGGGGGGGCCGGCACTGAAGCTTTCTTT.

The chain couples TRBV7-3 to TRBJ2-1; possibly TRBD1 for D (5 bases). The CDR3 has 15 residues. V dropped 2 bases and J dropped 4 bases, with 12 bases sitting between them. The germline gives CDR1 SGHTA, CDR2 FQGTGA. CDR3 in amino acids: CASSLDRGTYNEQFF. As DNA, the CDR3 is TGTGCCAGCAGCTTAGATAGGGGTACTTACAATGAGCAGTTCTTC.

The chain joins TRBV7-9 to TRBJ2-3, with 12 bases fitting TRBD2. V gave up 4 bases and J gave up 2 bases; unmatched junction bases: 1. Germline V lookup: CDR1 SEHNR, CDR2 FQNEAQ (reference sequence). The CDR3 totals 15 residues. In nucleotides, the CDR3 is TGTGCCAGCAGCTGGACTAGCGGGATCACAGATACGCAGTATTTT. Its translation: CASSWTSGITDTQYF.

The rearrangement uses TRBV7-9 and TRBJ1-2, with TRBD1 matching over 8 bases. Germline V gene sequence: CDR1 SEHNR, CDR2 FQNEAQ (reference sequence). This CDR3 region has 15 residues. V trimming: 5 bases; J trimming: 5 bases; junction bases outside the gene matches: 10. The CDR3, as DNA: TGTGCCAGCAGCCCCGACCCCGGGACAGGTTATGGCTACACCTTC. It codes for CASSPDPGTGYGYTF.

V gene TRBV30 combines with J gene TRBJ1-1; the D is unclear. Germline V gives CDR1 GTSNPN, CDR2 SVGIG (reference sequence). This CDR3 region has 11 residues. V shed 1 base and J shed 8 bases, with 8 bases lying between them. Written as DNA, the CDR3 is TGTGCCTGGAGTGACAGCTCCGAAGCTTTCTTT. It specifies CAWSDSSEAFF.

This chain uses TRBV7-9 with TRBJ1-2; 8 bases are shared with TRBD1. The CDR3 is 14 amino acids. With 0 bases clipped from V and 4 bases from J, the junction kept 1 base outside the gene matches. Germline lookup yields CDR1 SEHNR and CDR2 FQNEAQ (reference sequence). The CDR3 here is CASSLAGQAYGYTF. The DNA for the CDR3 is TGTGCCAGCAGCTTAGCGGGACAGGCCTATGGCTACACCTTC.

The chain is built from TRBV7-2 and TRBJ2-1, with D possibly matching TRBD1 (7 bases). V shed 2 bases and J shed 9 bases, with 11 bases lying between them. The CDR3 is 13 amino acids. Germline CDR1 and CDR2: SGHTA and FQGNSA. The chain's CDR3 is CASSLQGGGEQFF. CDR3 in DNA: TGTGCCAGCAGCTTACAGGGGGGCGGTGAGCAGTTCTTC.

As DNA, the CDR3 is TGTGCCAGCAGCCTGACAGGGCTACCCTACGAGCAGTACTTC. This translates into CASSLTGLPYEQYF. V is TRBV6-1 and J is TRBJ2-7; 7 nucleotides match TRBD1. Trimming removed 6 bases from V and 2 bases from J; junction bases left unmatched: 7. This CDR3 has 14 amino acids. CDR1 is MNHNS, CDR2 SASEGT, per germline.

This clone was seen more than once but under ten times. This rearrangement joins TRBV5-6 to TRBJ1-3; TRBD1 is a possible D gene (5 bases). Trimming removed 2 bases from V and 0 bases from J, with 15 bases in between. CDR1 and CDR2 (germline): SGHDT, YYEEEE. This CDR3 has 17 amino acids. CDR3 sequence: CASSLFRGKGSGNTIYF. CDR3 sequence (DNA): TGTGCCAGCAGCTTATTTAGGGGAAAAGGCTCTGGAAACACCATATATTTT.

This clone was found a few times. The rearrangement links TRBV30 to TRBJ1-5, with TRBD1 as a possible D gene (5 bases). Germline CDR1 GTSNPN, CDR2 SVGIG (reference sequence). The V end lost 0 bases, the J end lost 5 bases, and 8 bases lay between the germline ends. CDR3 length: 13 amino acids. In nucleotides, the CDR3 is TGTGCCTGGAGTGTACAGGACGATCAGCCCCAGCATTTT. Amino acids: CAWSVQDDQPQHF.

This chain uses TRBV9 with TRBJ1-5, with D perhaps TRBD1 (5 bases). V lost 4 bases to trimming and J lost 0 bases, with 17 bases between them. Germline V CDR1 and CDR2: SGDLS, YYNGEE. The CDR3 consists of 17 residues. In nucleotides, the CDR3 is TGTGCCAGCAGCCCCGACGGGGGAGTACTTAGCAATCAGCCCCAGCATTTT. The encoded protein is CASSPDGGVLSNQPQHF.

This sequence joins TRBV10-3 and TRBJ1-6; D is unclear. This CDR3 has 14 residues. Germline CDR1 is ENHRY and CDR2 is SYGVKD. Trimming left V 4 bases short and J 10 bases short, with 14 bases between. The CDR3 spells CAISGAGNGSPLHF. The CDR3 DNA follows: TGTGCCATCAGTGGAGCAGGTAATGGATCACCCCTCCACTTT.